A single sample is the source of the 20 T cell receptor beta chains below, sequenced in a study of blood T cell repertoires in COVID-19 (dated by TCRdb to between 2020 and 2021). The library was prepared using the immunoSEQ multiplex PCR assay. As stored in TCRdb, this immuneACCESS dataset retains in-frame rearrangements with V and J assigned. A fraction of the clones does not appear; measured against another copy, unresolved V genes explain less than half of the discrepancy, and the remainder lacks a known reason. The sample profile shows over 150,000 clones; 88% of them were found once. The biggest ten clones account for roughly 9% of the sample. The specimen sequenced was PBMCs or T cells enriched from blood (not recorded which). The receptors were gathered from a young woman who had recovered from COVID-19.

Written as DNA, the CDR3 is TGTGCCAGCAGTCTCATCGACAGAGACTCGGAGGGCTACACCTTC. It codes for CASSLIDRDSEGYTF. The chain carries TRBV25-1 and TRBJ1-2, with D tentatively TRBD1 (5 bases). Germline CDR1 MGHDK, CDR2 SYGVNS. CDR3 length equals 15 residues. V lost 5 bases, J lost 8 bases, and 21 bases lay in between.

The chain couples TRBV29-1 to TRBJ2-1; no clear D gene. Trimming removed 3 bases at V and 4 bases at J, with 7 bases between. The CDR3 sequence is 12 residues long. The germline CDR1 and CDR2 sequences are SQVTM and ANQGSEA. This CDR3 reads CSVDPTYNEQFF. The CDR3, as DNA: TGCAGCGTTGATCCTACTTACAATGAGCAGTTCTTC.

V is TRBV30 and J is TRBJ2-7, with 7 bases identical to TRBD1. This CDR3 has 14 residues. J was trimmed by 2 bases and V by 2 bases; bases with no gene match: 6. Germline values: CDR1 GTSNPN, CDR2 SVGIG (reference sequence). The CDR3: CAWSIQGPPYEQYF. In DNA, the CDR3 is TGTGCCTGGAGTATACAGGGGCCACCCTACGAGCAGTACTTC.

The rearrangement uses TRBV10-3 and TRBJ1-1; the D gene is possibly TRBD1 (5 bases). This CDR3 comprises 13 residues. CDR1 ENHRY and CDR2 SYGVKD come from the germline V gene. V shed 5 bases and J shed 3 bases, with 10 bases lying between them. CDR3 in DNA: TGTGCCATCAGTAGTGGAGGGGACACTGAAGCTTTCTTT. It specifies CAISSGGDTEAFF.

V is TRBV27 and J is TRBJ2-7, with 9 nucleotides matching TRBD1. CDR3 length: 14 residues. V lost 0 bases to trimming and J lost 5 bases; unmatched junction nucleotides: 2. CDR1 is MNHEY, CDR2 SMNVEV, per germline (reference sequence). CDR3 in amino acids: CASSLSHRGHEQYF. CDR3 bases: TGTGCCAGCAGTTTATCCCACAGGGGGCACGAGCAGTACTTC.

Concerning this clone itself: The sample holds other DNA sequences that translate to the same CDR3. The J gene is TRBJ2-7, the V gene TRBV30; no firm D call. The CDR3 contains 13 residues. Deletions cut 0 bases from V and 6 bases from J, with 12 bases between. Germline V lookup: CDR1 GTSNPN, CDR2 SVGIG (reference sequence). The CDR3 loop is CAWSVQGSREQYF. The CDR3 DNA reads TGTGCCTGGAGTGTACAAGGTAGCCGCGAGCAGTACTTC.

The rearrangement uses TRBV7-3 and TRBJ2-7; D perhaps matches TRBD1 (7 bases). The CDR3 extends over 16 amino acids. Between the trimmed V and J ends, which lost 2 bases and 4 bases, there was a span of 18 bases. Germline V CDR1 and CDR2: SGHTA, FQGTGA. The chain's CDR3 is CASSLLAGQTYYEQYF. CDR3 bases: TGTGCCAGCAGCTTACTCGCGGGACAGACTTATTACGAGCAGTACTTC.

The chain has TRBV6-5 and TRBJ1-2; D is ambiguous. Deletions cut 5 bases from V and 8 bases from J, with 9 bases between. The CDR3 is made up of 11 amino acids. Germline V gene lookup returns CDR1 MNHEY and CDR2 SVGAGI. This chain's CDR3 is CASSQASGYTF. CDR3 bases: TGTGCCAGCAGTCAGGCGTCGGGCTACACCTTC.

CDR3 nucleotide sequence: TGTGCCAGCAGTGAGACAGGACAGGGTTATGGCTACACCTTC. Protein: CASSETGQGYGYTF. This rearrangement joins TRBV2 to TRBJ1-2, with TRBD1 matching over 8 bases. V was pared by 3 bases and J by 5 bases, with 5 bases of the junction left unmatched. This CDR3 is 14 amino acids long. CDR1 and CDR2 from the germline V gene are SNHLY and FYNNEI.

The V gene is TRBV2, the J gene TRBJ1-1; the D gene is possibly TRBD1 (6 bases). The germline CDR1 and CDR2 sequences are SNHLY and FYNNEI. The CDR3 extends over 12 amino acids. V was cut by 5 bases and J by 8 bases, with 12 bases left in between. The CDR3 DNA is TGTGCCAGCAGTCAGGACAGCCCGGAAGCTTTCTTT. It encodes CASSQDSPEAFF.

The chain is built from TRBV11-2 and TRBJ2-1, with D possibly being TRBD2 (6 bases). This CDR3 spans 14 amino acids. Germline lookup yields CDR1 SGHAT and CDR2 FQNNGV. Trimming cost V 6 bases and J 8 bases, with 17 bases left between them. For the CDR3, the DNA is TGTGCCAGCAGTCCGGTTACTCTAGCGCATGAGCAGTTCTTC. Amino acids: CASSPVTLAHEQFF. The variable domain in full, completed from reference TRBV11-2 and TRBJ2-1, reads EAGVAQSPRYKIIEKRQSVAFWCNPISGHATLYWYQQILGQGPKLLIQFQNNGVVDDSQLPKDRFSAERLKGVDSTLKIQPAKLEDSAVYLCASSPVTLAHEQFFGPGTRLTVL.

This clone was counted once. The gene calls are TRBV2 and TRBJ1-2, with D unresolved. CDR1 is SNHLY, CDR2 FYNNEI, per germline. With 8 bases removed from V and 7 bases from J, the gap between germline ends came to 14 bases. The CDR3 has 12 residues. Written as DNA, the CDR3 is TGTGCCAGCGGCTTTGGCCAGTCTGGCTACACCTTC. It yields the protein CASGFGQSGYTF.

The chain is built from TRBV24-1 and TRBJ1-5; perhaps TRBD1 as D (5 bases). Germline loops: CDR1 KGHDR, CDR2 SFDVKD. V shed 3 bases and J shed 2 bases, with 13 bases lying between them. The CDR3 spans 16 residues. CDR3 region: CATSDDAGPGNQPQHF. CDR3 nucleotide sequence: TGTGCCACCAGTGATGACGCAGGGCCCGGCAATCAGCCCCAGCATTTT.

V gene TRBV14 combines with J gene TRBJ1-6; the match to TRBD1 covers 9 bases. Germline loops: CDR1 SGHDN, CDR2 FVKESK. This CDR3 contains 17 residues. V was clipped by 7 bases and J by 8 bases; unmatched bases: 15. CDR3 region: CASNPDRGRDRDSPLHF. In DNA form, the CDR3 reads TGTGCCAGCAACCCCGATAGGGGTCGGGACAGGGATTCACCCCTCCACTTT.

This clone was detected once. The chain employs TRBV19 and TRBJ2-1; D remains ambiguous. Germline loops: CDR1 LNHDA, CDR2 SQIVND (reference sequence). The CDR3 contains 14 residues. With 3 bases removed from V and 8 bases from J, the gap between germline ends came to 14 bases. The CDR3, as DNA: TGTGCCAGTAGTATTTTCCCCGTTGAGTATGAGCAGTTCTTC. This encodes CASSIFPVEYEQFF.

The rearrangement links TRBV6-5 to TRBJ1-1; no definite D call. Germline V gene data show CDR1 as MNHEY and CDR2 as SVGAGI. Trimming took 2 bases from V and 6 from J, leaving 7 bases between them. The CDR3 spans 12 residues. The CDR3 region is CASSYMAPEAFF. CDR3 DNA sequence: TGTGCCAGCAGTTACATGGCTCCTGAAGCTTTCTTT.

The chain has TRBV19 and TRBJ2-2; TRBD1 is a possible D gene (5 bases). Trimming removed 6 bases at V and 5 bases at J, with 10 bases between. Germline lookup yields CDR1 LNHDA and CDR2 SQIVND (reference sequence). This CDR3 contains 13 residues. CDR3 loop: CASRSGYTGELFF. DNA of the CDR3: TGTGCCAGTAGGTCAGGGTATACCGGGGAGCTGTTTTTT.

This sequence joins TRBV11-2 and TRBJ2-7, with D possibly TRBD2 on 6 matching bases. The CDR3 is 18 residues long. V was shortened by 0 bases and J by 3 bases, with 21 bases between the two germline ends. Germline V gene data show CDR1 as SGHAT and CDR2 as FQNNGV. Here the CDR3 DNA reads TGTGCCAGCAGCTTAGACCTCTTAGCGGTGTCTGAATTCTACGAGCAGTACTTC. Translation gives CASSLDLLAVSEFYEQYF.

This clone occurred a few times. The V and J genes are TRBV24-1 and TRBJ1-2; D is unresolved. Germline CDR1 is KGHDR and CDR2 is SFDVKD. The CDR3 length is 13 residues. Trimming pared 5 bases from V and 1 base from J, leaving 7 bases between. CDR3 in DNA: TGTGCCACCAGTGGAGCGAATAACTATGGCTACACCTTC. It specifies CATSGANNYGYTF.

The chain has TRBV18 and TRBJ1-1, with 9 bases lining up with TRBD1. Per the germline V gene, CDR1 is KGHSH and CDR2 is LQKENI. The CDR3 spans 17 residues. V lost 2 bases to trimming and J lost 5 bases; unmatched junction nucleotides: 12. The CDR3 region has the DNA TGTGCCAGCTCACCAGTCCCGGGACAGGGTGCGATTACTGAAGCTTTCTTT. Translation: CASSPVPGQGAITEAFF.